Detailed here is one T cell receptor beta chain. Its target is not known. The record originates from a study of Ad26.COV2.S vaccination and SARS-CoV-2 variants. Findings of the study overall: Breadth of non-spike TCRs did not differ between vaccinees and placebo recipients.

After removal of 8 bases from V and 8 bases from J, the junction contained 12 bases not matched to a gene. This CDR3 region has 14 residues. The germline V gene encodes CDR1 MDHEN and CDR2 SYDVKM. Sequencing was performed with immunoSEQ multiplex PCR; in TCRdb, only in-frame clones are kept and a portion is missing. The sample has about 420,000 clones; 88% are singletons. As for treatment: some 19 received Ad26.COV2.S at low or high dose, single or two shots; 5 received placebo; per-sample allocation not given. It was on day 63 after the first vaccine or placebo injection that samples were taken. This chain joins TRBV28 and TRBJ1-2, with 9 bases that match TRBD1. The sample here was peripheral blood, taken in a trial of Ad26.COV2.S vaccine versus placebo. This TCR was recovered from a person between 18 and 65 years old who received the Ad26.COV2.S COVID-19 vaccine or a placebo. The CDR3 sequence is CASRPSGTGRGYTF. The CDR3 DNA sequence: TGTGCCAGCCGCCCATCCGGGACAGGGAGGGGCTACACCTTC.